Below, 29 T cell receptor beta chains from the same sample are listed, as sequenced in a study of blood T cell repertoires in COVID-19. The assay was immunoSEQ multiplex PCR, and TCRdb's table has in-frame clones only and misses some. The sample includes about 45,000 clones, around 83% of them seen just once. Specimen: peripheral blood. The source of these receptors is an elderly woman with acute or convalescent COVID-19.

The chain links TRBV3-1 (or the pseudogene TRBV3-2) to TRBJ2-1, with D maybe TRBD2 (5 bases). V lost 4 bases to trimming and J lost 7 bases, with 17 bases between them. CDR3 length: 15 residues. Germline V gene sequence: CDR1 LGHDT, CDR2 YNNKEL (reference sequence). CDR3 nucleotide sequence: TGTGCCAGCAGCCTCAATTCCGTTCGGGGAAATGAGCAGTTCTTC. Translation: CASSLNSVRGNEQFF.

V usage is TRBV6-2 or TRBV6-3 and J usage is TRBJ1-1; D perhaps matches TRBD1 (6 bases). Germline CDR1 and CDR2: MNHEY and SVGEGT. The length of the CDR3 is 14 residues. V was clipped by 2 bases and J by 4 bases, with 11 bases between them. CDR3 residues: CASSYTGQSTEAFF. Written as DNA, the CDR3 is TGTGCCAGCAGTTACACAGGGCAATCCACTGAAGCTTTCTTT.

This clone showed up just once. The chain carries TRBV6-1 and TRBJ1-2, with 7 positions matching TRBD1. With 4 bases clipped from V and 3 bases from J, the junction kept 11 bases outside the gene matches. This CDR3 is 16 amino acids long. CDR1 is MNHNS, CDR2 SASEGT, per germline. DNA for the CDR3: TGTGCCAGCAGTGCCGCTGACAGGGTCCGGGACTATGGCTACACCTTC. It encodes CASSAADRVRDYGYTF.

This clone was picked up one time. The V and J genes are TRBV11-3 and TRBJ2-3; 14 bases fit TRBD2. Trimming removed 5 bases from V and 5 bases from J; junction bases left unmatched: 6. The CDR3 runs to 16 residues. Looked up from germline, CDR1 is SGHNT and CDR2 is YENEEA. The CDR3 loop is CASSQTSGGALDTQYF. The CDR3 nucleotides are TGTGCCAGCAGCCAGACTAGCGGGGGGGCCTTAGATACGCAGTATTTT.

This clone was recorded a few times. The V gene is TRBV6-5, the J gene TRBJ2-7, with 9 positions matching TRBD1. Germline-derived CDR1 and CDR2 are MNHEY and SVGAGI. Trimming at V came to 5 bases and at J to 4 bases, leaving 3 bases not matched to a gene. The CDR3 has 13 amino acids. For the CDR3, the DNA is TGTGCCAGCAGTAGGGACAGGGAGTACGAGCAGTACTTC. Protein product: CASSRDREYEQYF.

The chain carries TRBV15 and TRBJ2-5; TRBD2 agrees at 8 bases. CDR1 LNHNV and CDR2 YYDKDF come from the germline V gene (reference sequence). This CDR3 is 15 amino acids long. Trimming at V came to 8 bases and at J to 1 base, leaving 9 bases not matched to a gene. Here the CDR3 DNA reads TGTGCCACCTCCGGTAGCGGGGCGACCCAAGAGACCCAGTACTTC. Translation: CATSGSGATQETQYF.

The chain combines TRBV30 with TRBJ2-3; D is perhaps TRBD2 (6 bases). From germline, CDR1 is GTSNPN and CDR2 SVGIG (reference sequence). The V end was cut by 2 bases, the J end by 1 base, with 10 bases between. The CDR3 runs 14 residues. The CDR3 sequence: CAWSSSSGTDTQYF. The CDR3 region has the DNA TGTGCCTGGAGTTCGTCTAGCGGCACAGATACGCAGTATTTT.

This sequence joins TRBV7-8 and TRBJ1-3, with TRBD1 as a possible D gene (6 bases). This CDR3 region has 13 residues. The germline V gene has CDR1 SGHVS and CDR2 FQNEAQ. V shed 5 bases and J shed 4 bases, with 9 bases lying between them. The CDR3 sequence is CASSRDIGNTIYF. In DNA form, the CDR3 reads TGTGCCAGCAGCCGGGACATCGGAAACACCATATATTTT. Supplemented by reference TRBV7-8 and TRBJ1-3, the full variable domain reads GAGVSQSPRYKVAKRGQDVALRCDPISGHVSLFWYQQALGQGPEFLTYFQNEAQLDKSGLPSDRFFAERPEGSVSTLKIQRTQQEDSAVYLCASSRDIGNTIYFGEGSWLTVV.

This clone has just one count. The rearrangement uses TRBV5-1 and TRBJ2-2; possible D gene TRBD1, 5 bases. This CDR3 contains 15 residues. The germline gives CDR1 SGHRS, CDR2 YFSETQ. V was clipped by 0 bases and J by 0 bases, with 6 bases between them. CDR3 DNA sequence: TGCGCCAGCAGCTTGGCAGGGCCGAACACCGGGGAGCTGTTTTTT. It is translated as CASSLAGPNTGELFF.

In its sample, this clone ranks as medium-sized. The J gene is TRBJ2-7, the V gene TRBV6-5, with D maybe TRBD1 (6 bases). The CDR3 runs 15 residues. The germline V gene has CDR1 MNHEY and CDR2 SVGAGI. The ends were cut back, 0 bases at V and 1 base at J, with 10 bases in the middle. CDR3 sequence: CASSYSQGPSYEQYF. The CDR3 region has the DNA TGTGCCAGCAGTTACTCCCAGGGGCCGTCCTACGAGCAGTACTTC.

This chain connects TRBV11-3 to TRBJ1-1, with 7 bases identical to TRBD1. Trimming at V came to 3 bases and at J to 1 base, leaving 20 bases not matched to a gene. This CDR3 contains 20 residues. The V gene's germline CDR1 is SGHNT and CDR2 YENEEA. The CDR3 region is CASSFPPGGGKPSKNTEAFF. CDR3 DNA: TGTGCCAGCAGCTTTCCTCCGGGAGGGGGCAAACCTTCAAAGAACACTGAAGCTTTCTTT. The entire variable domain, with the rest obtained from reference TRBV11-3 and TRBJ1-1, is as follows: EAGVVQSPRYKIIEKKQPVAFWCNPISGHNTLYWYLQNLGQGPELLIRYENEEAVDDSQLPKDRFSAERLKGVDSTLKIQPAELGDSAVYLCASSFPPGGGKPSKNTEAFFGQGTRLTVV.

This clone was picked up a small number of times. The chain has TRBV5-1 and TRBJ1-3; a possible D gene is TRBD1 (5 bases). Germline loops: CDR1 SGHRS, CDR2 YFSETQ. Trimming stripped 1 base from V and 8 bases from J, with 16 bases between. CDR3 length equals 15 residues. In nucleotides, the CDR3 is TGCGCCAGCAGCTTGCAGGGAAATCTTGTAGACACCATATATTTT. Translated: CASSLQGNLVDTIYF.

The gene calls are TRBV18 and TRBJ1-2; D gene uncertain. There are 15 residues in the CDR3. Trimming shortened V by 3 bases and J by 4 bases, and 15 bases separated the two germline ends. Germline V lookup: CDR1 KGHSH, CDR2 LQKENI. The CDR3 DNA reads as TGTGCCAGCTCACCGGAGGCTGGGGAAAGCTATGGCTACACCTTC. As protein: CASSPEAGESYGYTF. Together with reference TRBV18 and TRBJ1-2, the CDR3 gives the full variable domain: NAGVMQNPRHLVRRRGQEARLRCSPMKGHSHVYWYRQLPEEGLKFMVYLQKENIIDESGMPKERFSAEFPKEGPSILRIQQVVRGDSAAYFCASSPEAGESYGYTFGSGTRLTVV.

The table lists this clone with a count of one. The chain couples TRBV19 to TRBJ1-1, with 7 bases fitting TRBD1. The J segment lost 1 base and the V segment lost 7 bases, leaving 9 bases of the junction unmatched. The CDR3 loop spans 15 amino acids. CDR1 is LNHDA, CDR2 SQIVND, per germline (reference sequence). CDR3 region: CASTHPGTANTEAFF. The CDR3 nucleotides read TGTGCCAGTACCCACCCCGGGACAGCGAACACTGAAGCTTTCTTT. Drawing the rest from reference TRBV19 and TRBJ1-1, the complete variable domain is DGGITQSPKYLFRKEGQNVTLSCEQNLNHDAMYWYRQDPGQGLRLIYYSQIVNDFQKGDIAEGYSVSREKKESFPLTVTSAQKNPTAFYLCASTHPGTANTEAFFGQGTRLTVV.

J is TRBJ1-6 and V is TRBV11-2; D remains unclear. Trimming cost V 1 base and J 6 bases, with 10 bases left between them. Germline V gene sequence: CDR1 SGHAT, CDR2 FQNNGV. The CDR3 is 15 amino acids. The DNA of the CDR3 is TGTGCCAGCAGCTTAGCCCCTTCGGGTAATTCACCCCTCCACTTT. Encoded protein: CASSLAPSGNSPLHF.

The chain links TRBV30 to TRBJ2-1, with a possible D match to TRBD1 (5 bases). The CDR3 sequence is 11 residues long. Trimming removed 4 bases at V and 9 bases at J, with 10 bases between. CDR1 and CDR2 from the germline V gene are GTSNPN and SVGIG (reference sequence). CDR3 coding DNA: TGTGCCTGGAAAAGGGGCAGTGAGCAGTTCTTC. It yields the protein CAWKRGSEQFF.

The chain's CDR3 is CASSPGNEQFF. The DNA of the CDR3 is TGTGCCAGCAGTCCCGGCAATGAGCAGTTCTTC. The J gene is TRBJ2-1, the V gene TRBV12-3 or TRBV12-4; D gene uncertain. The V and J ends lost 5 bases and 6 bases respectively, with 5 bases between them. CDR3 length equals 11 residues.

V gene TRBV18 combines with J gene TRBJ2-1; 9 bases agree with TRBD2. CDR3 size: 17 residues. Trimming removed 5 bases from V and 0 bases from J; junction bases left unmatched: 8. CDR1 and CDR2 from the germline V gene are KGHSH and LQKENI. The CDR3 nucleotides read TGTGCCAGCTCAAGACTAGCGGTACAGAGCTCCTACAATGAGCAGTTCTTC. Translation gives CASSRLAVQSSYNEQFF.

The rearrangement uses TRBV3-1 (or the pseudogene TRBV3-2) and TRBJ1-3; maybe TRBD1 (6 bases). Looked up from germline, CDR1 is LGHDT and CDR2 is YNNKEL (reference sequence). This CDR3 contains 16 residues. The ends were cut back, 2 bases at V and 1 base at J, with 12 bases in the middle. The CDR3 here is CASSQRIGGSGNTIYF. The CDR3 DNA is TGTGCCAGCAGCCAAAGGATAGGGGGTTCTGGAAACACCATATATTTT.

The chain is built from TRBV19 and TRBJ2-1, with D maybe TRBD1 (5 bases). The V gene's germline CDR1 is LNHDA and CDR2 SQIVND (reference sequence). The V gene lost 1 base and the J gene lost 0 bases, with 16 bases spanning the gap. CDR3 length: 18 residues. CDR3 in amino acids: CASSIGQKIRSSYNEQFF. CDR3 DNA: TGTGCCAGTAGTATAGGACAGAAAATAAGGAGCTCCTACAATGAGCAGTTCTTC.

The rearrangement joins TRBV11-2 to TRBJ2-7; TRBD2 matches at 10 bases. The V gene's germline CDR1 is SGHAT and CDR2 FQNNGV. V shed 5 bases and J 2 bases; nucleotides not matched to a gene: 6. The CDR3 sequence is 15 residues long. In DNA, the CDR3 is TGTGCCAGCAGCCCGAGCGGGGGGGACACCTACGAGCAGTACTTC. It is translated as CASSPSGGDTYEQYF.

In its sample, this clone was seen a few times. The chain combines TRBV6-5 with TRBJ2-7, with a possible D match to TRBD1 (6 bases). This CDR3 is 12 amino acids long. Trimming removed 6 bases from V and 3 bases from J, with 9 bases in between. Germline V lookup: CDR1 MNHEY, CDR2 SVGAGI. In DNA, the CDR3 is TGTGCCAGCAGGAAGGACAGCTACGAGCAGTACTTC. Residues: CASRKDSYEQYF.

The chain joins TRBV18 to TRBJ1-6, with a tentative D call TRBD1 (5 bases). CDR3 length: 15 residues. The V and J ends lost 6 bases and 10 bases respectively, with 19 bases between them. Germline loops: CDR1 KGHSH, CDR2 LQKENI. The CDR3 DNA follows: TGTGCCAGCTCTCTCAAAGGGGACGGGGGGTCACCCCTCCACTTT. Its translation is CASSLKGDGGSPLHF.

CDR3 residues: CASSPGFPGYTF. CDR3 bases: TGTGCCAGCAGTCCAGGGTTTCCTGGCTACACCTTC. This chain joins TRBV6-5 and TRBJ1-2, with D possibly being TRBD1 (5 bases). V lost 5 bases and J 7 bases, leaving 11 bases between the germline ends. Per the germline V gene, CDR1 is MNHEY and CDR2 is SVGAGI. The CDR3 contains 12 residues.

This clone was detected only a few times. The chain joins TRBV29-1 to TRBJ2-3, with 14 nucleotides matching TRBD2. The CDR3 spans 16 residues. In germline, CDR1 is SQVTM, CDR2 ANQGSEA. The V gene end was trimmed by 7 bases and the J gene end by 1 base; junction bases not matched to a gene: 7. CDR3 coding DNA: TGCAGCGCCCGCGGACTAGCGGGGGGCCGCACAGATACGCAGTATTTT. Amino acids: CSARGLAGGRTDTQYF.

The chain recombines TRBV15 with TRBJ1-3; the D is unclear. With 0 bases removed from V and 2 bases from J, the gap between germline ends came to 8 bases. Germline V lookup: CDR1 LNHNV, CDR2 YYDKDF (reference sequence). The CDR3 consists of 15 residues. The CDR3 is CATSRDLTAGNTIYF. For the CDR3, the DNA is TGTGCCACCAGCAGAGATCTAACGGCTGGAAACACCATATATTTT.

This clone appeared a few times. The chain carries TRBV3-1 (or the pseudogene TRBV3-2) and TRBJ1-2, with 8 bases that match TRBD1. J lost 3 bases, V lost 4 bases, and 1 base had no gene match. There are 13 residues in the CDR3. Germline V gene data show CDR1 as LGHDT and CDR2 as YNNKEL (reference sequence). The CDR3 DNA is TGTGCCAGCAGCCCGGACAGGGACTATGGCTACACCTTC. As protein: CASSPDRDYGYTF.

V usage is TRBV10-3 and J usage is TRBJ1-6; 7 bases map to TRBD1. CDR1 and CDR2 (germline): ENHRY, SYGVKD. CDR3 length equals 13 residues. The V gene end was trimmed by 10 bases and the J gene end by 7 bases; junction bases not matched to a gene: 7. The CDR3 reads CANSGTENSPLHF. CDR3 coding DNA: TGTGCCAACTCCGGGACAGAAAATTCACCCCTCCACTTT.

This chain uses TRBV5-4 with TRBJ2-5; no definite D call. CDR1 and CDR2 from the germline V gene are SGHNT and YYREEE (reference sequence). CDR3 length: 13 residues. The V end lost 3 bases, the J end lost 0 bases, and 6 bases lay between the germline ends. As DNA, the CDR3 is TGTGCCAGCAGCTGGCGGTACCAAGAGACCCAGTACTTC. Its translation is CASSWRYQETQYF. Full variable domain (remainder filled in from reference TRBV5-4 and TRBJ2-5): ETGVTQSPTHLIKTRGQQVTLRCSSQSGHNTVSWYQQALGQGPQFIFQYYREEENGRGNFPPRFSGLQFPNYSSELNVNALELDDSALYLCASSWRYQETQYFGPGTRLLVL.